The clone carrying this T cell receptor (beta chain) was detected only a few times. Antigen unknown. The entry originates in a study of beta chain features in type 1 diabetes. Study-wide background: Analysis included over 90 million sorted cells drawn from all samples.

Study-level results: When Type 1 diabetes patients were examined, their TCRB CDR3s proved moderately but significantly shorter in all four CD4+ subsets.

The study reverse transcribed the entire isolated RNA, so it sequenced expressed TCRB transcripts. About 3.6 million reads was the average for naive, central memory and regulatory T cell samples. The assay was immunoSEQ multiplex PCR, and TCRdb's table has in-frame clones only and misses some. Of 390,000 or so clones listed, around 14% are singletons. On average, the one heparinised blood draw given by each donor was around 110 mL. Material for sequencing was naive CD4+ T cells from blood. The clonotype originates from a man in his thirties or forties in good health.

In DNA form, the CDR3 reads TGTGCCAGCAGCTTAGTAAGCGGGGGGGCCTACGAGCAGTACTTC. This gives the protein CASSLVSGGAYEQYF. The chain recombines TRBV7-2 with TRBJ2-7; 10 positions match TRBD2. Germline V gene lookup returns CDR1 SGHTA and CDR2 FQGNSA. CDR3 size: 15 residues. J gave up 2 bases and V 1 base, and 2 bases lay outside the gene matches.